The present TCR beta chain was sequenced within a study of cytomegalovirus exposure and HLA in healthy donors (dated by TCRdb to about 2017). With regard to the full study: An earlier analysis of several hundred of the donors reported about 300 Gb of sequence data and 117 million unique TCR beta sequences obtained from about 179 million T cells. Roughly five DR-DQ haplotypes were treated as single units for association and clustering because of strong linkage in the cohort. About 300 gigabases of sequencing data and approximately 85 million unique TCR sequences were included in an early release covering about 620 HLA-typed donors. Across some 400 genotyped donors of the cohort, an average of about 250,000 unique TCR beta nucleotide sequences per donor were sequenced, and roughly 18% of those sequences were non-productive. The study combined high-throughput TCR immunosequencing, statistical association of individual TCRs with disease status, and machine learning to predict cytomegalovirus infection status. To study patterns of TCR occurrence, a later analysis re-analyzed previously published TCR beta repertoires from 600 to 750 donors and added high-resolution HLA genotyping. Every repertoire in the discovery cohort had been generated on one and the same sequencing platform. Of the approximately 400 genotyped donors, 65% to 90% fell in the genetic ancestry cluster associated with self-reported Caucasian donors. An earlier analysis of fewer than 700 of the donors applied high-throughput TCR beta sequencing to assess whether each TCR beta V gene segment acted as functional or pseudogenic. A later genetic analysis used genome-wide SNP genotypes for 398 of the 666 donors, treating that subset as a discovery cohort. Both class I and class II loci were covered by HLA typing, at four-digit resolution. The T cell repertoires of some 700 subjects were profiled by immunosequencing and related to cytomegalovirus serostatus. The number of typed donors differed by locus: about 620-640 for A, B, C, DRB1 and DQB1; 500 to 550 for DQA1; around 610 for DPA1; and some 430 for DPB1. Alongside the repertoire data, information on donor age, sex, ethnicity and CMV serostatus was compiled. In the later analysis, no new phenotypic data were used to find candidate immune exposures; instead, reliance was placed on TCR beta sequences and their occurrence across donors. A separate validation cohort of approximately 120 different subjects was used in addition to the roughly 670-subject first cohort. The study aimed to test whether signatures of past pathogen exposure could be identified by cataloging public T cell receptors. Findings and caveats that apply to the study as a whole: Most TCR sequences were observed very rarely across donors, whereas some public TCRs were present in many individuals. Compared with the roughly 700-donor mean, donors in an Asian-associated ancestry cluster had fewer N-insertions in productive TCRs, according to a later genetic analysis. Correlated functional status among segregating V segments might reflect linkage disequilibrium, but an unknown experimental factor could not be ruled out. In a later genetic analysis, a missense DCLRE1C variant was associated with V-gene and J-gene trimming of TCR beta chains, and the association was replicated in an independent cohort. When HLA alleles, especially DR and DQ, strongly co-occurred, attributing TCR associations to individual alleles was difficult. A cluster of highly shared sequence variants was judged likely to be a technical artifact of the sequencing pipeline. According to a later analysis, parvovirus B19, influenza, CMV and Epstein-Barr virus appeared linked to several top co-occurrence clusters. For the cohort, immune exposure information was limited to CMV serostatus. The classifier was reported to diagnose cytomegalovirus status with high specificity and sensitivity in both the original and validation cohorts. At a false discovery rate of 0.05, a later analysis linked fewer than 20,000 TCR beta sequences to specific HLA alleles. This cohort had only TCR beta chains sequenced, and the lack of alpha or paired-chain data limited which features could be detected. A further reported finding was that TCR beta sequences accurately predicted the HLA-A and HLA-B alleles for most subjects in the first cohort. Compared with equally common non-associated chains, HLA-associated TCR beta chains in a later analysis were more clonally expanded and had lower generation probabilities. Roughly uniform sequencing depth across donors was assumed in presence/absence analyses, although this assumption may not hold. Because counts were too low, seventeen rarely observed V segments, including chromosome 9 orphons, were excluded from the earlier analysis of a few hundred of the donors. Because some donors lacked HLA typing at each locus, the association tests relied only on the typed subset. Broadly in line with IMGT annotations, most TCR beta V segments showed up in productive rearrangements about 87% or about 30% of the time in an earlier analysis of around 550 of the donors. According to the authors, the approach could potentially be generalized to other disease states and immunological phenotypes. In vitro tests confirmed that a few of the cytomegalovirus-associated TCR beta chains recognize cytomegalovirus antigens. A later analysis found that TCR association rates varied across HLA loci, with DRB1 alleles showing the most associated TCRs and HLA-C alleles the fewest. According to a later analysis, most CMV-associated TCR beta chains appeared to be HLA-restricted, and the HLA associations seemed to be driven largely by CMV exposure. In the study, roughly 160 TCR beta chains were listed as associated with cytomegalovirus. The 87-base-pair reads could not distinguish some IMGT-functional V segments, including TRBV6-2 and TRBV6-3, so those segments were excluded.

The library was made by the immunoSEQ multiplex PCR assay. For the multiplex PCR, a mixture combining 60 forward primers for TCR Vbeta segments and 13 reverse primers for TCR Jbeta segments was used. A multiplex PCR assay on genomic DNA amplified the CDR3 region of rearranged TCR beta genes. On the Illumina HiSeq System, the amplified TCR beta libraries were sequenced as 87-base-pair reads. Turning to the authors' computational methods: A later analysis tallied 70 million to 100 million unique TCR beta chains across the 650 to 750 repertoires, and about 12 million of those chains were shared by two or more donors. Raw reads were error-corrected and collapsed into unique sequences with a nearest-neighbor algorithm that merged closely related sequences to remove PCR and sequencing errors. Alignment of CDR3 sequences to IMGT reference sequences was used to assign V, D and J gene segments. For a sequence to be retained, at least a six-nucleotide match to both a V gene segment and a J gene segment was required. Rearrangements were classified as productive when the CDR3 lacked stop codons and remained in frame with V and J, and all other rearrangements were classified as non-productive. Following IMGT convention, CDR3 was defined as the stretch from the second conserved V-encoded cysteine to the conserved J-encoded phenylalanine. Sequences without an unambiguous match to a single V gene segment were excluded from the earlier analysis of several hundred of the donors. In an earlier analysis of several hundred of the donors, V segments were called functional above 56.7% productive rearrangements and were called segregating when the between-donor standard deviation exceeded 5%. To diagnose cytomegalovirus status from the catalog of TCR beta chain sequences, a statistical classification framework was built. A later analysis assigned V and J genes by comparing TCR nucleotide sequences with IMGT/GENE-DB human TR gene sequences. Using the TCRdist pipeline, a later analysis assigned CDR3 sequences along with most-parsimonious VDJ recombination scenarios. In a later analysis, each TCR beta chain was defined by its CDR3 amino acid sequence together with its V-gene family, and reads lacking a unique V-gene family were excluded. In a later analysis, fewer than 650 highly shared, low-generation-probability nucleotide sequences were removed to address suspected cross-contamination and a sequencing artifact. In a later analysis, a clonal expansion index for each public chain was calculated from normalized within-repertoire ranks of inferred template counts. A later analysis computed generation probabilities with a VDJ recombination model fitted to out-of-frame rearrangements, and checked the results against IGoR. Hypergeometric tests were used in a later analysis to score TCR-TCR, TCR-HLA and TCR-CMV co-occurrence, with a repertoire-size bias correction applied to the TCR pairs. False discovery rates were estimated in a later analysis by permuting HLA or CMV assignments 20 times. In a later analysis, co-occurring TCRs were grouped using DBSCAN, with TCRdist sequence similarity added in when clustering inside HLA-allele-positive subsets. Repertoires with fewer than 30,000 or more than 120,000 public chains, plus five repertoires with anomalous nucleotide sharing, were excluded from co-occurrence clustering. Imported from immuneACCESS, the table was reduced by TCRdb to in-frame sequences with V and J called. These copies leave out some clones; in studies compared against another copy, an unresolved V gene accounts for under half, and the cause of the remainder is not known. V and J calls and clone size are as listed in that table; D and trimming were resolved from the DNA. The sample records roughly 60,000 clones, 70% to 75% of which are singletons. The leading ten clones occupy under 7% of the sample.

Germline trimming amounts to 4 bases on V and 3 bases on J, with 5 as the count of junction bases outside the gene matches. The CDR3 goes from the cysteine to the phenylalanine over 14 residues. Here the CDR3 DNA is all that survives: 42 bases in frame from base 1. The CDR1 and CDR2 encoded by the germline V gene are SGHRS and YFSETQ. The table lists this clone with a few counts. Its antigen is still unknown. Base-call qualities are not available, and no considerably larger clone is one nucleotide away. The cohort was made up of approximately 700 healthy bone marrow donors. At the time of sampling, all cohort members were nominally healthy, though unrecorded immune exposures were likely present. The donor tested CMV seronegative, placing the donor among the 300 to 450 seronegative members of the cohort. Each donor provided a peripheral blood sample, and peripheral blood mononuclear cells were used for TCR beta sequencing. Genomic DNA was extracted from the blood cell samples with the Qiagen DNeasy Blood Extraction Kit.

The rearranged segments are TRBV5-1 and TRBJ2-7; 9 bases in between match TRBD1. This TCR derives from a woman aged 25 to 39 in good health and CMV-seronegative. Material: PBMCs. The DNA sequence follows: TGCGCCAGCAGCGTCCGGGACAGGGTCTACGAGCAGTACTTC. Its coded protein is CASSVRDRVYEQYF.